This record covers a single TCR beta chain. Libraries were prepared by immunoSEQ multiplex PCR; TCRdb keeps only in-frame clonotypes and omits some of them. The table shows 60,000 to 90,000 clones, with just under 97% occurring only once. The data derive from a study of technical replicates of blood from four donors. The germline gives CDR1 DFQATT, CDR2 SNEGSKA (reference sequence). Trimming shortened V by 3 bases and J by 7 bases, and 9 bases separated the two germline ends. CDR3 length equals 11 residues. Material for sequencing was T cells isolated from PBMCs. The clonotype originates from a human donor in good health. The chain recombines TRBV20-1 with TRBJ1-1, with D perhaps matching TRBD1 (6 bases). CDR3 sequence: CSARDSFEAFF. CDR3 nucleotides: TGCAGTGCTAGGGACAGCTTTGAAGCTTTCTTT.